Listed below are T cell receptor beta chains from one sample, sequenced in a study of T cells in Graves' hyperthyroidism and ophthalmopathy. TCRdb used MiXCR to reprocess the multiplex PCR reads, holding one entry per CDR3 protein. Of about 200,000 distinct CDR3 sequences in the sample, about a sixth were seen once. Sequenced: blood. Source of these receptors: a woman aged 45 to 65 with Graves' hyperthyroidism. Each CDR3 is given with its conserved first and last residue. A D gene is named only where the DNA matches it firmly. Clone size is shown for a subset of rows, as once, few, many or a class of expanded clone.

TRBV20-1	TRBD2	TRBJ2-3	many	CSASKMRELVNTQYF	TGCAGTGCTAGCAAGATGCGGGAGCTTGTAAATACGCAGTATTTT
TRBV28	-	TRBJ1-2	-	CASSPPISWQGHYGYTF	TGTGCCAGCAGTCCGCCAATATCATGGCAGGGTCACTATGGCTACACCTTC
TRBV7-9	-	TRBJ2-1	-	CASSASLSLAKDEQFF	TGTGCCAGCAGCGCTAGTCTTAGTCTAGCGAAGGATGAGCAGTTCTTC
TRBV18	-	TRBJ2-1	-	CASSSWVGSSTDSYNEQFF	TGTGCCAGCTCATCCTGGGTGGGGTCTAGTACCGACTCCTACAATGAGCAGTTCTTC
TRBV9	TRBD1	TRBJ2-7	-	CASSLRDRVSYEQYF	TGTGCCAGCAGTCTCCGGGACAGGGTCTCCTACGAGCAGTACTTC
TRBV14	TRBD2	TRBJ2-7	-	CASSRRTLLAESSYEQYF	TGTGCCAGCAGCCGACGGACCCTACTAGCGGAGAGCTCCTACGAGCAGTACTTC
TRBV5-1	-	TRBJ2-7	many	CASSGTGNYEQYF	TGCGCCAGCAGTGGTACAGGGAACTACGAGCAGTACTTC
TRBV7-6	-	TRBJ2-3	many	CASSLALDTQYF	TGTGCCAGCAGCTTAGCGTTGGATACGCAGTATTTT
TRBV27	-	TRBJ2-3	many	CASSLRGNADTQYF	TGTGCCAGCAGTTTAAGGGGAAACGCAGATACGCAGTATTTT
TRBV10-3	-	TRBJ1-2	many	CAISESAGYNYGYTF	TGTGCCATCAGTGAGTCAGCAGGATACAACTATGGCTACACCTTC
TRBV29-1	-	TRBJ2-3	many	CSVEERNSPTDTQYF	TGCAGCGTTGAAGAGCGGAACTCCCCCACAGATACGCAGTATTTT
TRBV5-6	-	TRBJ1-1	many	CASSRRVRLNTEAFF	TGTGCCAGCAGCAGAAGGGTACGCCTGAACACTGAAGCTTTCTTT
TRBV11-3	-	TRBJ1-3	-	CASRPNWGAGNTIYF	TGTGCCAGCAGGCCCAACTGGGGGGCTGGAAACACCATATATTTT
TRBV9	-	TRBJ2-3	-	CASSAFEGGFDTQYF	TGTGCCAGCAGCGCGTTCGAGGGGGGGTTCGATACGCAGTATTTT
TRBV7-6	TRBD2	TRBJ2-2	-	CASSLAGTSGRNTGELFF	TGTGCCAGCAGCTTAGCGGGAACTAGCGGGAGGAACACCGGGGAGCTGTTTTTT
TRBV25-1	-	TRBJ2-5	-	CASSEFGRQETQYF	TGTGCCAGCAGTGAATTTGGGAGGCAAGAGACCCAGTACTTC
TRBV28	-	TRBJ2-1	-	CASNEVYSLSYNEQLF	TGTGCCAGCAACGAAGTCTACTCCCTCTCCTACAATGAGCAGCTCTTC
TRBV12-5	-	TRBJ1-4	few	CASGSGGTSSTNEKLFF	TGTGCTAGTGGTTCAGGAGGGACTTCATCAACTAATGAAAAACTGTTTTTT
TRBV7-2	TRBD2	TRBJ2-2	many	CASSLRSSGSGGELFF	TGTGCCAGCAGCTTACGTTCTAGCGGGAGTGGCGGGGAGCTGTTTTTT
TRBV3-1	-	TRBJ2-2	few	CASSQGPSTGELFF	TGTGCCAGCAGCCAAGGACCCTCCACCGGGGAGCTGTTTTTT
TRBV19	TRBD1	TRBJ1-5	-	CASSIRGPRQTNQPQHF	TGTGCCAGTAGTATAAGGGGGCCGAGACAGACCAATCAGCCCCAGCATTTT
TRBV28	TRBD2	TRBJ2-1	-	CASSLPGLAGHYNEQFF	TGTGCCAGCAGTTTACCTGGACTAGCGGGTCACTACAATGAGCAGTTCTTC
TRBV12-3/TRBV12-4	-	TRBJ2-2	many	CASRPTPRRNTGELFF	TGTGCCAGCAGGCCGACACCCCGTAGGAACACCGGGGAGCTGTTTTTT
TRBV10-2	-	TRBJ2-3	many	CASRRPGDTQYF	TGCGCCAGCAGACGTCCAGGGGATACGCAGTATTTT
TRBV28	-	TRBJ1-2	many	CASSLSGYGYTF	TGTGCCAGCAGTTTATCAGGGTATGGCTACACCTTC
TRBV2	TRBD1	TRBJ1-5	many	CASSAQGSNQPQHF	TGTGCCAGCAGCGCACAGGGGAGCAATCAGCCCCAGCATTTT
TRBV20-1	-	TRBJ1-2	few	CSARIGADGYTF	TGCAGTGCTAGAATCGGGGCTGACGGCTACACCTTC
TRBV12-3/TRBV12-4	-	TRBJ2-1	many	CASSLVAPQAQFF	TGTGCCAGCAGTTTAGTGGCCCCGCAGGCGCAGTTCTTC
TRBV12-3/TRBV12-4	-	TRBJ1-1	many	CASSLMGRAAFF	TGTGCCAGCAGTTTGATGGGACGGGCAGCTTTCTTT
TRBV7-3	TRBD2	TRBJ2-1	many	CASSLGTYLAGPHEEQFF	TGTGCCAGCAGCTTAGGGACGTATCTAGCGGGCCCACACGAGGAGCAGTTCTTC
TRBV5-6	TRBD1	TRBJ1-1	few	CASSFPDRAYTEAFF	TGTGCCAGCAGCTTTCCTGACAGGGCCTACACTGAAGCTTTCTTT
TRBV7-9	TRBD1	TRBJ2-3	many	CASSAIRGQDTQYF	TGTGCCAGCAGCGCGATTAGGGGGCAGGATACGCAGTATTTT
TRBV19	-	TRBJ1-2	few	CASTETGTVSYGYTF	TGTGCCAGTACTGAAACCGGGACGGTTAGTTATGGCTACACCTTC
TRBV30	-	TRBJ1-2	few	CAWTLKGGDYGYTF	TGTGCCTGGACATTAAAGGGGGGCGACTATGGCTACACCTTC
TRBV5-1	TRBD1	TRBJ1-1	many	CASSLEGAELEAFF	TGCGCCAGCAGCTTGGAGGGGGCAGAACTTGAAGCTTTCTTT
TRBV29-1	-	TRBJ2-5	-	CSVEGVSKETQYF	TGCAGCGTTGAGGGGGTATCAAAAGAGACCCAGTACTTC
TRBV6-5	-	TRBJ2-7	many	CASSYRVMGVYEQYF	TGTGCCAGCAGTTACAGAGTGATGGGGGTCTACGAGCAGTACTTC
TRBV6-9	-	TRBJ1-6	few	CASSYSNGSPLHF	TGTGCCAGCAGTTACTCGAACGGGTCACCCCTCCACTTT
TRBV7-3	-	TRBJ1-1	many	CASSLPGDTEAFF	TGTGCCAGCAGCTTACCGGGGGACACTGAAGCTTTCTTT
TRBV19	-	TRBJ1-2	-	CASGTFGYTF	TGTGCCAGTGGGACATTCGGCTACACCTTC
TRBV20-1	-	TRBJ1-4	few	CSARDGQGDEKLFF	TGCAGTGCTAGAGATGGGCAGGGTGATGAAAAACTGTTTTTT
TRBV24-1	-	TRBJ1-1	many	CATSQGGSDTEAFF	TGTGCCACCAGCCAGGGTGGTTCGGACACTGAAGCTTTCTTT
TRBV11-2	-	TRBJ1-2	many	CASSWGEGRGYTF	TGTGCCAGCAGCTGGGGGGAGGGGCGAGGCTACACCTTC
TRBV7-3	-	TRBJ2-3	many	CASSPSPGQGSGGTQYF	TGTGCCAGCAGCCCCAGTCCGGGACAGGGAAGCGGGGGTACGCAGTATTTT
TRBV11-3	-	TRBJ2-7	-	CASSPGRDVEYF	TGTGCCAGCAGCCCTGGTAGGGACGTGGAGTACTTC
TRBV6-1	-	TRBJ1-1	many	CASRTDGNTEAFF	TGTGCCAGCAGGACCGACGGGAACACTGAAGCTTTCTTT